The next 12 T cell receptor beta chains were all read from a single sample in a study of control samples from healthy donors and cancer patients (TCRdb year 2020). Libraries were prepared through the immunoSEQ multiplex PCR assay. TCRdb provides this immuneACCESS table in a form limited to in-frame rearrangements. Some clones are lacking; in checked studies, under half of them reflect an unresolved V gene, and why the rest are absent is not known. This sample has about 130,000 clones in its table, and about nine tenths of those were observed once. The ten largest clones capture 2.5% to 3% of the sample. Sequences were obtained from blood. Source of these receptors: a man between 40 and 49 years old in good health.

The chain uses TRBV4-1 and TRBJ2-1; D tentatively fits TRBD1 or TRBD2 (6 bases each). With 1 base removed from V and 3 bases from J, the gap between germline ends came to 16 bases. Germline assignment: CDR1 MGHRA and CDR2 YSYEKL. The CDR3 length is 17 residues. The chain's CDR3 is CASSQGGARTIYNEQFF. The CDR3 DNA reads as TGCGCCAGCAGCCAAGGGGGGGCCCGAACCATCTACAATGAGCAGTTCTTC.

The chain couples TRBV7-3 to TRBJ2-7, with TRBD1 as a possible D gene (5 bases). CDR3 length: 13 amino acids. Germline lookup yields CDR1 SGHTA and CDR2 FQGTGA. Deletions cut 4 bases from V and 0 bases from J, with 7 bases between. The CDR3 protein is CASSSDSSYEQYF. The CDR3 bases are TGTGCCAGCAGCTCCGACAGCTCCTACGAGCAGTACTTC.

J is TRBJ2-7 and V is TRBV2; tentative D call: TRBD2 (5 bases). V lost 3 bases and J lost 5, with 17 bases in between. Germline V gene sequence: CDR1 SNHLY, CDR2 FYNNEI. CDR3 length: 15 residues. The CDR3 DNA is TGTGCCAGCAGTGATGGACTCGCGTCGGTGGACGAGCAGTACTTC. Translated: CASSDGLASVDEQYF.

The chain couples TRBV28 to TRBJ2-7; 7 bases fit TRBD1. The V segment lost 5 bases and the J segment 0 bases; nucleotides outside the gene matches: 13. This CDR3 is 17 amino acids long. The germline V gene has CDR1 MDHEN and CDR2 SYDVKM. The DNA for the CDR3 is TGTGCCAGCAGTCCAAGGGCCGACAGGGTCCACTCCTACGAGCAGTACTTC. Translation gives CASSPRADRVHSYEQYF.

The chain is built from TRBV5-1 and TRBJ1-1; D might be TRBD1 (6 bases). There are 14 residues in the CDR3. CDR1 SGHRS and CDR2 YFSETQ come from the germline V gene. Trimming cost V 6 bases and J 4 bases, with 16 bases left between them. This CDR3 reads CASNPLPGATEAFF. The CDR3 DNA sequence: TGCGCCAGCAACCCCCTGCCGGGGGCCACTGAAGCTTTCTTT. The entire variable domain, with the rest obtained from reference TRBV5-1 and TRBJ1-1, is as follows: KAGVTQTPRYLIKTRGQQVTLSCSPISGHRSVSWYQQTPGQGLQFLFEYFSETQRNKGNFPGRFSGRQFSNSRSEMNVSTLELGDSALYLCASNPLPGATEAFFGQGTRLTVV.

J is TRBJ1-4 and V is TRBV10-3; D may be TRBD1 (5 bases). Trimming shortened V by 6 bases and J by 4 bases, and 9 bases separated the two germline ends. The germline gives CDR1 ENHRY, CDR2 SYGVKD. The CDR3 length is 13 residues. This chain's CDR3 is CAIRRDLNEKLFF. DNA for the CDR3: TGTGCCATCAGAAGGGACCTTAATGAAAAACTGTTTTTT.

The rearrangement joins TRBV28 to TRBJ2-2, with D possibly matching TRBD2 (6 bases). The CDR3 runs to 18 residues. The germline V gene has CDR1 MDHEN and CDR2 SYDVKM. The germline V and J ends were trimmed by 0 bases and 4 bases, with 18 bases remaining between them. CDR3 amino acids: CASSLWGGSHRGTGELFF. In nucleotides, the CDR3 is TGTGCCAGCAGTTTATGGGGAGGCTCCCACCGAGGCACCGGGGAGCTGTTTTTT.

The chain carries TRBV9 and TRBJ2-7; D remains unclear. V was clipped by 0 bases and J by 2 bases, with 12 bases between them. The CDR3 has 15 amino acids. Germline values: CDR1 SGDLS, CDR2 YYNGEE. The chain's CDR3 is CASSVGGAIPYEQYF. The DNA of the CDR3 is TGTGCCAGCAGCGTAGGGGGTGCCATTCCCTACGAGCAGTACTTC.

The chain links TRBV27 to TRBJ2-3; 9 nucleotides align to TRBD2. Per germline, CDR1 MNHEY and CDR2 SMNVEV (reference sequence). The CDR3 length is 14 residues. J gave up 5 bases and V 4 bases, and 4 bases lay outside the gene matches. The CDR3 is CASSSRLAEDTQYF. The CDR3 region has the DNA TGTGCCAGCAGTTCAAGACTAGCGGAAGATACGCAGTATTTT.

The chain has TRBV2 and TRBJ1-6; no definite D call. The V and J ends lost 7 bases and 7 bases respectively, with 5 bases between them. Germline CDR1 and CDR2: SNHLY and FYNNEI. CDR3 length equals 11 residues. CDR3: CASKGNSPLHF. The CDR3 DNA reads as TGTGCCAGCAAAGGGAATTCACCCCTCCACTTT.

V gene TRBV7-9 combines with J gene TRBJ2-1, with TRBD2 as a possible D gene (5 bases). Trimming cost V 0 bases and J 3 bases, with 9 bases left between them. The CDR3 loop spans 15 amino acids. Germline assignment: CDR1 SEHNR and CDR2 FQNEAQ (reference sequence). DNA of the CDR3: TGTGCCAGCAGCTTAGCTAGCGACGGCTACAATGAGCAGTTCTTC. This encodes CASSLASDGYNEQFF. The full variable domain, its missing parts supplied by reference TRBV7-9 and TRBJ2-1, is DTGVSQNPRHKITKRGQNVTFRCDPISEHNRLYWYRQTLGQGPEFLTYFQNEAQLEKSRLLSDRFSAERPKGSFSTLEIQRTEQGDSAMYLCASSLASDGYNEQFFGPGTRLTVL.

The chain employs TRBV12-3 or TRBV12-4 and TRBJ2-2, with D unclear. V shed 1 base and J shed 6 bases, with 6 bases lying between them. The CDR3 is 13 residues long. CDR3 DNA: TGTGCCAGCAGTTTAGGGGAATCCGGGGAGCTGTTTTTT. It translates to CASSLGESGELFF.